The source of this T cell receptor beta chain is a study of blood T cell repertoires in COVID-19. Overall study context: Donors in the United States, Italy and Spain gave samples during acute or convalescent COVID-19. PBMCs, B-cell-depleted T cells, or T cells provided the cDNA or gDNA that made up the material.

As originally analysed: Estimates of nucleated cell counts were drawn from the amplification of reference gene primers. The data were produced by immunoSEQ multiplex PCR, yet TCRdb's version contains in-frame clones alone and is incomplete. Clone size and the V and J calls come from that table; the DNA yielded D and trimming. The sample records more than 200,000 clones, roughly 80% being singletons. The CDR3 totals 12 residues. V was clipped by 3 bases and J by 3 bases, with 6 bases between them. The germline gives CDR1 DFQATT, CDR2 SNEGSKA (reference sequence). The sequenced sample was peripheral blood. The genes are TRBV20-1 and TRBJ1-5; D gene ambiguous. This receptor was obtained from an elderly woman with acute or convalescent COVID-19. The DNA for the CDR3 is TGCAGTGCTAGTCAAAACAATCAGCCCCAGCATTTT. The encoded protein is CSASQNNQPQHF.